This T cell receptor beta chain was sequenced for a study of CD8+CD57+ T cells in acquired aplastic anemia. Study details: On average, sorted CD4+ and CD8+ cells gave about 2.9 ug of DNA. Study conclusions and caveats: Some 31 CD8+ CDR3 sequences were shared between patients and controls.

The CDR3 has 14 amino acids. V dropped 3 bases and J dropped 6 bases, with 13 bases sitting between them. Per germline, CDR1 SGHVS and CDR2 FQNEAQ. By flow cytometry, patients selected for sequencing had shown an expansion of CD8+CD57+ cells. Everyone among the patients had severe acquired aplastic anemia. When blood sampling took place, the patients had received no therapy. Comments on this clonotype: No antigen is known for it.

The template used for profiling TCR beta VDJ and CDR3 was genomic DNA. TCRdb independently ran MiXCR on the reads; one entry per CDR3 protein. The repertoire has 200,000 to 300,000 distinct CDR3 sequences, around 82% of them found once; the top ten carry 35% to 50%. The TCR was taken from a human donor with aplastic anemia. Sequencing was carried out using sorted CD4+, CD8+, or CD8+CD57+ T cells (not recorded which) from PBMCs. This chain connects TRBV7-8 to TRBJ2-3; D gene unclear. CDR3 in amino acids: CASSFAADRDTQYF. The CDR3 DNA is TGTGCCAGCAGCTTTGCTGCAGACCGGGATACGCAGTATTTT. Drawing the rest from reference TRBV7-8 and TRBJ2-3, the complete variable domain is GAGVSQSPRYKVAKRGQDVALRCDPISGHVSLFWYQQALGQGPEFLTYFQNEAQLDKSGLPSDRFFAERPEGSVSTLKIQRTQQEDSAVYLCASSFAADRDTQYFGPGTRLTVL.